This T cell receptor (beta chain) was retrieved from a study of blood T cell repertoires in COVID-19. Study-wide context: Samples taken during acute and convalescent COVID-19 were collected in the United States, Italy and Spain. Nucleic acid was either cDNA or gDNA, and it came from T cells, B-cell-depleted T cells, or PBMCs.

Seattle patients were enrolled during active infection and followed longitudinally. In the original workflow: Amplification from reference gene primers served as the basis for estimated nucleated cell counts. The repertoire was sequenced with immunoSEQ multiplex PCR; TCRdb's copy has only in-frame clones and lacks some. The V and J calls and clone size are taken from that table; D and trimming were inferred from the DNA. This table has around 170,000 clones, roughly 81% appearing once. CDR1 is SGHRS, CDR2 YFSETQ, per germline. The CDR3 runs to 13 residues. V lost 4 bases and J lost 7, with 14 bases in between.

Sequenced: peripheral blood. The J gene is TRBJ1-2, the V gene TRBV5-1; possibly TRBD1 for D (5 bases). The sequence derives from a woman at least 80 years old with COVID-19, enrolled during active disease. Written as DNA, the CDR3 is TGCGCCAGCAGCCCCCAAGGGGAAGCTGGCTACACCTTC. It translates to CASSPQGEAGYTF.